This TCR beta chain was identified during a study of long-term antiretroviral therapy in people with HIV. The CDR3 is 14 residues long. Per germline, CDR1 MNHNY and CDR2 SVGAGI (reference sequence). V was shortened by 5 bases and J by 4 bases, with 11 bases between the two germline ends. Prior to DNA extraction, the samples held about 1-11 million cryopreserved PBMC. It was version v3.0 of the immunoSEQ assay that was run at survey level. The method was immunoSEQ multiplex PCR; TCRdb's version includes in-frame clones alone and lacks a portion of them. The sample shows about 36,000 clones, 75% to 85% of them seen only once.

Sequences were derived from unsorted PBMCs, sampled 3.4 years after starting antiretroviral therapy. This sequence originates from a man aged 25 to 40 with HIV. The chain combines TRBV6-6 with TRBJ2-2; D might be TRBD2 (6 bases). CDR3 sequence reads: CASSIAGSTGELFF. The CDR3 DNA sequence: TGTGCCAGCAGTATTGCGGGATCCACCGGGGAGCTGTTTTTT.